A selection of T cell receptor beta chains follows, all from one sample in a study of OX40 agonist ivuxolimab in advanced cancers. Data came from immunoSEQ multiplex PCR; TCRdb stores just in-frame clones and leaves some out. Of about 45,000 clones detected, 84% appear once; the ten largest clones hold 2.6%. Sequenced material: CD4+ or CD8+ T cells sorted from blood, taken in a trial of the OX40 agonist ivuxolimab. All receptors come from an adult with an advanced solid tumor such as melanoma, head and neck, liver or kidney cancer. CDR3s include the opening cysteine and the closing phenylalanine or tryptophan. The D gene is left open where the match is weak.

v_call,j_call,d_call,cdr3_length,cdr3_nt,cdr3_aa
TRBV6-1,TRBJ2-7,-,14,TGTGCCAGCAGTGATTTTAGCGCCTCCTACGAGCAGTACTTC,CASSDFSASYEQYF
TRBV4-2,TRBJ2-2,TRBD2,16,TGTGCCAGCAGCCAAGGTGGTAGCGGGCACACCGGGGAGCTGTTTTTT,CASSQGGSGHTGELFF
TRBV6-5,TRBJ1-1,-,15,TGTGCCAGCAGCCCGTCCATGGGGGCGGCGGCTGAAGCTTTCTTT,CASSPSMGAAAEAFF
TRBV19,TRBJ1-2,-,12,TGTGCCAGTAGTCAAGCCGGCGGCGACTACACCTTC,CASSQAGGDYTF
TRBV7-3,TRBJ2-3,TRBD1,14,TGTGCCAGCAGCTTGGGACAGTTCACAGATACGCAGTATTTT,CASSLGQFTDTQYF
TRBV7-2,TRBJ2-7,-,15,TGTGCCAGCAGCTCCAAGCGGTCCGGGGCTAACGAGCAGTACTTC,CASSSKRSGANEQYF
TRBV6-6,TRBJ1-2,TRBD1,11,TGTGCCATCAGGGGGGACTATGGCTACACCTTC,CAIRGDYGYTF
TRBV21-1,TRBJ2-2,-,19,TGTGCCAGCTCCATCCACCGGGGTAGCGGGAAAGGGTGGACCGGGGAGCTGTTTTTT,CASSIHRGSGKGWTGELFF
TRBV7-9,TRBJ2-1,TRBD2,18,TGTGCCAGCAGCTCCCCTCCTCGACTAGCGGGAACGAACAATGAGCAGTTCTTC,CASSSPPRLAGTNNEQFF
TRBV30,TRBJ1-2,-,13,TGTGCCTGGAGTTTTGGGGGTTTCTATGGCTACACCTTC,CAWSFGGFYGYTF
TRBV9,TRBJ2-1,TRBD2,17,TGTGCCAGCAGCGTATCAAGCGGGAGACCTACCGTCCATGAGCAGTTCTTC,CASSVSSGRPTVHEQFF
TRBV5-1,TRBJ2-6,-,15,TGCGCCAGCAGCTTGAAGGGCTCTGGGGCCAACGTCCTGACTTTC,CASSLKGSGANVLTF
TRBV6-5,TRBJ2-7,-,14,TGTGCCAGCAGCCGGCAGGGTCTCTCCTACGAGCAGTACTTC,CASSRQGLSYEQYF
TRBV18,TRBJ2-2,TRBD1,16,TGTGCCAGCTCAAAAACCGGGACAGGCGGGATCGGGGAGCTGTTTTTT,CASSKTGTGGIGELFF
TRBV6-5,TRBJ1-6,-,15,TGTGCCAGCAGTTACTCCCGGAACTATAATTCACCCCTCCACTTT,CASSYSRNYNSPLHF
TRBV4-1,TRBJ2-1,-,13,TGCGCCAGCAGTCCCCCTTATGGGGATGAGCAGTTCTTC,CASSPPYGDEQFF
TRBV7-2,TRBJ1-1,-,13,TGTGCCAGCAGCGCAGCGAGAAACACTGAAGCTTTCTTT,CASSAARNTEAFF
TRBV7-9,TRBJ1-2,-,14,TGTGCCAGCAGTCAAGGAGGCAGGTTGGAAGTCTACACCTTC,CASSQGGRLEVYTF
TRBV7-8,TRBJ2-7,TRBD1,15,TGTGCCAGCAGCTTAGCGGGCCAGGGGGCTTACGAGCAGTACTTC,CASSLAGQGAYEQYF
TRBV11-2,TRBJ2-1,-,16,TGTGCCAGCAGCTTAGTAACGGGTCCTAGCTACAATGAGCAGTTCTTC,CASSLVTGPSYNEQFF
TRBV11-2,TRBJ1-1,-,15,TGTGCCAGCACCGTTACTCGGGGGGCTAACACTGAAGCTTTCTTT,CASTVTRGANTEAFF
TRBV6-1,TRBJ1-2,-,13,TGTGCCAGCAGTCACGAGCCAGTCTATGGCTACACCTTC,CASSHEPVYGYTF
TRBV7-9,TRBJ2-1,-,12,TGTGCCAGCGCCAGCAGCTACAATGAGCAGTTCTTC,CASASSYNEQFF
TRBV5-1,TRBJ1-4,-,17,TGCGCCAGCAGCCCAGGATTCGGCAGTGCAACTAATGAAAAACTGTTTTTT,CASSPGFGSATNEKLFF